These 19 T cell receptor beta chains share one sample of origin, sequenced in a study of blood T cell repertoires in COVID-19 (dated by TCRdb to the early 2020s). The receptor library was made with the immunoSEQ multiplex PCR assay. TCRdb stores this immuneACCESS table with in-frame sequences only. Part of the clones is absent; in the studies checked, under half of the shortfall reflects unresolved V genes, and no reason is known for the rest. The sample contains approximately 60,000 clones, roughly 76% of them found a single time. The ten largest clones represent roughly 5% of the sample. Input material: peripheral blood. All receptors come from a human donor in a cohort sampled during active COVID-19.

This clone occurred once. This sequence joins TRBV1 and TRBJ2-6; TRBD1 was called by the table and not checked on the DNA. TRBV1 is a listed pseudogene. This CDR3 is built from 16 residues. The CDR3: CTSSPTGVAGANVLTF. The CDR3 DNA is TGCACCAGCAGCCCTACAGGGGTGGCTGGGGCCAACGTCCTGACTTTC.

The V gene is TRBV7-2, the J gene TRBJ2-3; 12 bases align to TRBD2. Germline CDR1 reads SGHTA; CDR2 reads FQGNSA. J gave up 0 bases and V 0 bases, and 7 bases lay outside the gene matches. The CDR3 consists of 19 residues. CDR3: CASSLARLAGASSTDTQYF. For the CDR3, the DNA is TGTGCCAGCAGCTTAGCCCGACTAGCGGGGGCGTCTAGCACAGATACGCAGTATTTT.

In DNA, the CDR3 is TGCGCCAGCAGCCAAGCCGACGTGTCGGGGAAAGAAGCTTTCTTT. It translates to CASSQADVSGKEAFF. The chain recombines TRBV4-3 with TRBJ1-1; D unclear. The CDR3 sequence is 15 residues long. The germline V gene has CDR1 LGHNA and CDR2 YSLEER. The ends were cut back, 1 base at V and 8 bases at J, with 17 bases in the middle.

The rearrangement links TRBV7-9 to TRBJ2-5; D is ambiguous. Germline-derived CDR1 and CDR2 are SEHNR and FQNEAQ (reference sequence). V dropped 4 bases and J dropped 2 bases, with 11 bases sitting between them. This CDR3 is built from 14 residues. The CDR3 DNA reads TGTGCCAGCAGCTCGTCCGATAGACAAGAGACCCAGTACTTC. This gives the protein CASSSSDRQETQYF. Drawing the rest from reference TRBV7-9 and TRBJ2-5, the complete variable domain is DTGVSQNPRHKITKRGQNVTFRCDPISEHNRLYWYRQTLGQGPEFLTYFQNEAQLEKSRLLSDRFSAERPKGSFSTLEIQRTEQGDSAMYLCASSSSDRQETQYFGPGTRLLVL.

The CDR3 DNA sequence: TGTGCCAGCAGCGCCCTGCCAGGGGGCACCGGGGAGCTGTTTTTT. It yields the protein CASSALPGGTGELFF. This chain connects TRBV7-3 to TRBJ2-2, with 7 bases aligning to TRBD1. Trimming removed 5 bases from V and 4 bases from J; junction bases left unmatched: 7. Germline V gene data show CDR1 as SGHTA and CDR2 as FQGTGA. This CDR3 region has 15 residues.

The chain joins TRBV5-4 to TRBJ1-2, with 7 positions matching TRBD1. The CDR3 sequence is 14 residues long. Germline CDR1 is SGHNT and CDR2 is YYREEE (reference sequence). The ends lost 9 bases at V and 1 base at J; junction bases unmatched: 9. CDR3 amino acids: CATGNRGLNYGYTF. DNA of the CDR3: TGTGCCACCGGGAACAGGGGTCTTAACTATGGCTACACCTTC.

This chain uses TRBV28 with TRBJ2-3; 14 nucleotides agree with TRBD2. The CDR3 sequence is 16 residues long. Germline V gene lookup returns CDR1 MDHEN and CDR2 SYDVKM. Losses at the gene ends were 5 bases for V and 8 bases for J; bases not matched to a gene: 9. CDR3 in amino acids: CASSRTSGGLRRTQYF. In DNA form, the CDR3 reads TGTGCCAGCAGTCGGACTAGCGGGGGGCTTAGGCGTACGCAGTATTTT.

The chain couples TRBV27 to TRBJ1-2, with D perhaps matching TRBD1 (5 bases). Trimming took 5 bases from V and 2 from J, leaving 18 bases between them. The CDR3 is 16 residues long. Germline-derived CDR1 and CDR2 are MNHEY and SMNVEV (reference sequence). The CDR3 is CASSPDQGLLNYGYTF. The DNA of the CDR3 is TGTGCCAGCAGTCCAGACCAGGGACTTCTCAACTATGGCTACACCTTC.

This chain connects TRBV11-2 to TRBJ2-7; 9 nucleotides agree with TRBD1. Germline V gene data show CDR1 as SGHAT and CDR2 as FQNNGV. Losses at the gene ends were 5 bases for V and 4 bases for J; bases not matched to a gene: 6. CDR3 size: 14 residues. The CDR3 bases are TGTGCCAGCAGCCCACGACAGGGGGGTTACGAGCAGTACTTC. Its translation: CASSPRQGGYEQYF.

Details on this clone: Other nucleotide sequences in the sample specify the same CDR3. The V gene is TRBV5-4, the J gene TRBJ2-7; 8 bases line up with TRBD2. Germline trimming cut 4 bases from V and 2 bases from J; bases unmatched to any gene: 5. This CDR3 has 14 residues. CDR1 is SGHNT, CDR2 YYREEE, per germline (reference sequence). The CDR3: CASSPGGGPYEQYF. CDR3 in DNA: TGTGCCAGCAGCCCGGGGGGGGGCCCCTACGAGCAGTACTTC.

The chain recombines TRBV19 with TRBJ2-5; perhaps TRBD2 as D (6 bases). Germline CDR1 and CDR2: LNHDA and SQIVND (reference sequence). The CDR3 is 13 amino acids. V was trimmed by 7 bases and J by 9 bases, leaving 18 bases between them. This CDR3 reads CASTVGGPGPQYF. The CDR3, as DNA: TGTGCCAGTACAGTCGGGGGACCGGGGCCCCAGTACTTC.

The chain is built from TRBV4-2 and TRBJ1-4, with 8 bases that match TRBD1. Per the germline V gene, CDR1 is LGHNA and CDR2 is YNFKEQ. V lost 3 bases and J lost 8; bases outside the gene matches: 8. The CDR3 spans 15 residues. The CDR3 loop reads CASSQDGQGREKLFF. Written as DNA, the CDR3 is TGTGCCAGCAGCCAGGACGGACAGGGTCGAGAAAAACTGTTTTTT.

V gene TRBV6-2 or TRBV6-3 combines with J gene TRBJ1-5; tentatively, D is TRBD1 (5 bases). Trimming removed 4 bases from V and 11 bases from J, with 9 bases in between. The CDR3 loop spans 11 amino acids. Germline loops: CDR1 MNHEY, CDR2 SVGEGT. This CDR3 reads CASSSTESQHF. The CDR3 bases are TGTGCCAGCAGTTCGACAGAATCCCAGCATTTT.

This CDR3 reads CASSLDTGTDTQYF. The CDR3 DNA sequence: TGTGCCAGCAGCTTGGACACAGGCACAGATACGCAGTATTTT. The V call is TRBV7-9, the J call TRBJ2-3; D possibly corresponds to TRBD1 (5 bases). This CDR3 is built from 14 residues. From germline, CDR1 is SEHNR and CDR2 FQNEAQ (reference sequence). V dropped 3 bases and J dropped 1 base, with 8 bases sitting between them.

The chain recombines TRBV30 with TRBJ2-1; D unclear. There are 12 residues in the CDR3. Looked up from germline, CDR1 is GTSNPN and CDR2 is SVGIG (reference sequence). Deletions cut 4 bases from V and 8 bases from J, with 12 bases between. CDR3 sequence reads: CAWINTQDEQFF. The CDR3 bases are TGTGCCTGGATTAATACTCAGGATGAGCAGTTCTTC.

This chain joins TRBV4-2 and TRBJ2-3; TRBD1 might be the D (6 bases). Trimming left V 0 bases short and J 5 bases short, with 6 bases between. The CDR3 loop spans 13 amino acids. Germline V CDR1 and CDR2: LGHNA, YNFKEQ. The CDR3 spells CASSQEGGDTQYF. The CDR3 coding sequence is TGTGCCAGCAGCCAAGAAGGGGGAGATACGCAGTATTTT.

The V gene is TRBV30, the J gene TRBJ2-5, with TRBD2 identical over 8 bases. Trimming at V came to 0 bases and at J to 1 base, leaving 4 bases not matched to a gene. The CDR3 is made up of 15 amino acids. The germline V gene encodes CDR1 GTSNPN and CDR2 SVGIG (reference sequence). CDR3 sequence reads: CAWSVPGGVQETQYF. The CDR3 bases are TGTGCCTGGAGTGTCCCGGGGGGGGTCCAAGAGACCCAGTACTTC.

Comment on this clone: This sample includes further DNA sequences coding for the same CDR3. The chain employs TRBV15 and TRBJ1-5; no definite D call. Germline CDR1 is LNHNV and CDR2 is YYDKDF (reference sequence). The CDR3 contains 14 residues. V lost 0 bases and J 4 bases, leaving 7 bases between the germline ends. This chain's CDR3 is CATSRDRGNQPQHF. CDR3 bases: TGTGCCACCAGCAGAGATCGGGGTAATCAGCCCCAGCATTTT.

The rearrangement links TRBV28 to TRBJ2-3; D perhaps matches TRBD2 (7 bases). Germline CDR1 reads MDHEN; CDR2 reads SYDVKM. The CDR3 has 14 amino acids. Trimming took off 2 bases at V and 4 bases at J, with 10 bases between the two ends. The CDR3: CASSLGGASDTQYF. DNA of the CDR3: TGTGCCAGCAGTTTAGGGGGGGCCTCAGATACGCAGTATTTT.